This entry features one T cell receptor beta chain sequence. Its antigen is as yet unknown. Vbeta (60) and Jbeta (13) primers were used in the PCR. Sequenced by immunoSEQ multiplex PCR; TCRdb stores in-frame clones only, minus some. The sample records about 85,000 clones, nearly 80% being singletons. This record belongs to a study of cytomegalovirus exposure and HLA in healthy donors. Study-level results: From TCR beta sequences, most subjects' HLA-A and HLA-B alleles were reportedly predicted accurately. A highly shared variant cluster was judged a likely technical artifact.

The CDR3 covers 15 residues. V dropped 3 bases and J dropped 1 base, with 12 bases sitting between them. CDR1 is SGHAT, CDR2 FQNNGV, per germline. The J gene is TRBJ1-1, the V gene TRBV11-2; unclear D gene. Sequencing was performed on PBMCs. This clonotype was obtained from a woman aged 45-60 years in good health and CMV-seropositive. The CDR3 protein is CASSLGQFTNTEAFF. For the CDR3, the DNA is TGTGCCAGCAGCTTGGGCCAGTTCACGAACACTGAAGCTTTCTTT. The full variable domain, in which reference TRBV11-2 and TRBJ1-1 provide the parts outside the CDR3, is EAGVAQSPRYKIIEKRQSVAFWCNPISGHATLYWYQQILGQGPKLLIQFQNNGVVDDSQLPKDRFSAERLKGVDSTLKIQPAKLEDSAVYLCASSLGQFTNTEAFFGQGTRLTVV.